This T cell receptor beta chain was obtained from a study of early T cells in non-severe SARS-CoV-2 infection. Study-wide background: The sequenced material was bulk RNA from unsorted whole blood, and its chains were unpaired.

This clonotype was seen more than once but under ten times. The antigen is undetermined. The CDR3 is 14 amino acids. The ends were cut back, 3 bases at V and 3 bases at J, with 10 bases in the middle. Germline V CDR1 and CDR2: KGHSH, LQKENI. Individual cDNA molecules each received unique molecular identifiers attached to them. TCRdb used MiXCR to reprocess the 5' RACE reads, holding one entry per CDR3 protein. The sample has about 83,000 distinct CDR3 sequences; roughly 13% are singletons. Study outcomes and limitations: The study's VDJdb matching favored anti-spike CD8 responses and missed private and CD4 specificities.

The chain combines TRBV18 with TRBJ2-3, with D possibly matching TRBD2 (5 bases). Sequenced material: whole blood. The clonotype was recovered from an adult who was a healthcare worker with PCR-confirmed SARS-CoV-2 infection or an uninfected control (not recorded which). Here the CDR3 DNA reads TGTGCCAGCTCACCGGCCCGGGGAACAGATACGCAGTATTTT. Its protein product is CASSPARGTDTQYF.